These 10 T cell receptor beta chains were sequenced from one sample in a study of blood T cell repertoires in COVID-19. Clones were sequenced by immunoSEQ multiplex PCR, and TCRdb holds only the in-frame ones, with some missing. The sample lists under 200,000 clones, about 85% seen once, with about 6.5% in the top ten. Source material: peripheral blood. All receptors derive from a woman over 75 in a cohort sampled during active or convalescent COVID-19.

The V call is TRBV27, the J call TRBJ1-2, with 8 bases identical to TRBD1. The ends lost 6 bases at V and 2 bases at J; junction bases unmatched: 8. Germline-derived CDR1 and CDR2 are MNHEY and SMNVEV (reference sequence). This CDR3 spans 15 amino acids. The CDR3 nucleotides are TGTGCCAGCAGGACGACAGGGGTTCTCAACTATGGCTACACCTTC. Amino acids: CASRTTGVLNYGYTF.

The J gene is TRBJ1-1, the V gene TRBV27, with D unresolved. The CDR3 spans 12 residues. In germline, CDR1 is MNHEY, CDR2 SMNVEV (reference sequence). The V end was cut by 8 bases, the J end by 1 base, with 8 bases between. For the CDR3, the DNA is TGTGCCAGCCTCCGTTGGAACACTGAAGCTTTCTTT. This gives the protein CASLRWNTEAFF.

This clone has a single count. The chain links TRBV28 to TRBJ1-2; 9 nucleotides match TRBD1. The CDR3 consists of 16 residues. Losses at the gene ends were 2 bases for V and 6 bases for J; bases not matched to a gene: 10. The germline V gene has CDR1 MDHEN and CDR2 SYDVKM. CDR3 bases: TGTGCCAGCAGTTTAGCGGTTCCGGGACAGGGAAATGGCTACACCTTC. Translating it yields CASSLAVPGQGNGYTF.

The V call is TRBV24-1, the J call TRBJ2-5; 8 bases line up with TRBD1. CDR3 length: 16 amino acids. J gave up 6 bases and V 2 bases, and 10 bases lay outside the gene matches. The germline V gene encodes CDR1 KGHDR and CDR2 SFDVKD. CDR3 protein: CATSDWGDRRRQTQYF. For the CDR3, the DNA is TGTGCCACCAGTGATTGGGGGGACAGGCGGCGGCAGACCCAGTACTTC.

The rearrangement links TRBV12-3 or TRBV12-4 to TRBJ2-3, with D unresolved. Trimming pared 3 bases from V and 6 bases from J, leaving 7 bases between. The CDR3 sequence is 12 residues long. The CDR3 loop is CASSLTWDTQYF. CDR3 nucleotides: TGTGCCAGCAGTTTGACTTGGGATACGCAGTATTTT.

The rearrangement links TRBV23-1 to TRBJ1-6; 7 bases align to TRBD1. TRBV23-1 carries the ORF label, with uncertain function. The length of the CDR3 is 20 residues. The junction had 17 bases not matched to a gene; V was cut back by 0 bases and J by 6 bases. The chain's CDR3 is CASSQSSPDRAQGSNSPLHF. CDR3 coding DNA: TGCGCCAGCAGTCAATCCTCCCCCGACAGGGCGCAGGGCTCTAATTCACCCCTCCACTTT.

This clone has just one count. The CDR3 DNA reads TGTGCCAGCAGTTTAAGCTACGGCACAGATACGCAGTATTTT. Translated, it gives CASSLSYGTDTQYF. The gene calls are TRBV27 and TRBJ2-3; D remains unclear. Germline-derived CDR1 and CDR2 are MNHEY and SMNVEV (reference sequence). The V end lost 2 bases, the J end lost 1 base, and 7 bases lay between the germline ends. This CDR3 spans 14 amino acids.

The chain recombines TRBV7-9 with TRBJ2-3; D is possibly TRBD1 (5 bases). Germline V lookup: CDR1 SEHNR, CDR2 FQNEAQ (reference sequence). Deletions cut 1 base from V and 1 base from J, with 18 bases between. The CDR3 covers 18 residues. The CDR3 DNA reads as TGTGCCAGCAGCTTAGTTGGTTGGGGCTCCCGACGCACAGATACGCAGTATTTT. Protein sequence: CASSLVGWGSRRTDTQYF.

Only a few counts were recorded for this clone. The chain employs TRBV14 and TRBJ1-2; D is possibly TRBD1 (5 bases). The V gene's germline CDR1 is SGHDN and CDR2 FVKESK. The ends were cut back, 4 bases at V and 2 bases at J, with 17 bases in the middle. This CDR3 contains 16 residues. The CDR3 sequence is CASSLGGTVKNYGYTF. CDR3 coding DNA: TGTGCCAGCAGCCTTGGAGGGACCGTGAAAAACTATGGCTACACCTTC.

This clone occurred many times. This rearrangement joins TRBV10-3 to TRBJ1-3; TRBD1 matches at 7 bases. The germline gives CDR1 ENHRY, CDR2 SYGVKD. After removal of 10 bases from V and 3 bases from J, the junction contained 9 bases not matched to a gene. CDR3 size: 14 residues. CDR3 loop: CATLRQGGGNTIYF. The CDR3 nucleotides read TGTGCCACCCTACGACAGGGTGGTGGAAACACCATATATTTT.